This record concerns one TCR beta chain sequence. Its target antigen remains unknown. There are no base qualities to consult, and no much larger clone falls within one base. Receptor libraries were prepared by the immunoSEQ multiplex PCR assay. The multiplex PCR relied on a mix of 60 forward primers for TCR Vbeta segments and 13 reverse primers for TCR Jbeta segments. The CDR3 region of rearranged TCR beta genes was amplified from genomic DNA with a multiplex PCR assay. On the Illumina HiSeq System, the amplified TCR beta libraries were sequenced as 87-base-pair reads. As for the authors' bioinformatics: A later analysis counted approximately 76 million unique TCR beta chains across the 690 or so repertoires, and around 9.9 million of these chains were shared by at least two donors. To remove PCR and sequencing errors, raw reads were error-corrected and collapsed into unique sequences using a nearest-neighbor algorithm that merged closely related sequences. CDR3 sequences were aligned to IMGT reference sequences to assign V, D and J gene segments. For a sequence to be retained, a match of at least six nucleotides to both a V gene segment and a J gene segment was required. Rearrangements were called productive when the CDR3 lacked stop codons and stayed in frame with V and J; all others were non-productive. Following IMGT convention, CDR3 was defined as the stretch from the second conserved V-encoded cysteine to the conserved J-encoded phenylalanine. In an earlier analysis of more than 550 of the donors, sequences lacking an unambiguous match to a single V gene segment were excluded. In an earlier analysis of approximately 590 of the donors, a V segment was called functional when productive rearrangements were above 56.7%, and segregating when the standard deviation between donors exceeded 5%. A statistical classification framework was built to diagnose cytomegalovirus status from the catalog of TCR beta chain sequences. In a later analysis, V and J genes were assigned by comparing TCR nucleotide sequences against IMGT/GENE-DB human TR gene sequences. Using the TCRdist pipeline, a later analysis assigned CDR3 sequences along with most-parsimonious VDJ recombination scenarios. A later analysis defined each TCR beta chain by its CDR3 amino acid sequence plus V-gene family, and excluded reads lacking a unique V-gene family. A later analysis removed 550 to 700 highly shared, low-generation-probability nucleotide sequences to deal with suspected cross-contamination and a sequencing artifact. In a later analysis, a clonal expansion index was calculated for each public chain from normalized within-repertoire ranks of inferred template counts. In a later analysis, generation probabilities were computed using a VDJ recombination model fitted to out-of-frame rearrangements, and the results were checked against IGoR. In a later analysis, hypergeometric tests were used to score TCR-TCR, TCR-HLA and TCR-CMV co-occurrence, with a repertoire-size bias correction applied to TCR pairs. To estimate false discovery rates, a later analysis permuted the HLA or CMV assignments 20 times. A later analysis grouped co-occurring TCRs with DBSCAN, adding TCRdist sequence similarity when clustering within HLA-allele-positive subsets. Repertoires with fewer than 30,000 or more than 120,000 public chains were left out of co-occurrence clustering, as were about 5 repertoires with anomalous nucleotide sharing. In TCRdb, the immuneACCESS table is reduced to in-frame sequences with V and J assigned. These tables do not hold every clone; where another copy was compared, an unresolved V gene accounts for under half, and the others remain unexplained. That table is the source of V, J and clone size, and D and trimming were worked out from the DNA. In this sample the table shows approximately 190,000 clones, 82% of which occur a single time. The top ten clones comprise over 5% of the sample.

In total, over 600 healthy bone marrow donors made up the cohort. At the time of sampling, every cohort member was nominally healthy, though immune exposures that went unrecorded were likely present. The donor was CMV seropositive and belonged to the group of over 250 seropositive cohort members. A peripheral blood sample was provided by each donor, and peripheral blood mononuclear cells were used for TCR beta sequencing. The Qiagen DNeasy Blood Extraction Kit was used to extract genomic DNA from the blood cell samples. Per the germline V gene (reference sequence), LNHDA is the CDR1 and SQIVND is the CDR2. Spanning cysteine to phenylalanine, the CDR3 consists of 15 amino acids. Only CDR3 DNA remains: 45 bases, in frame from the first base. Here V drops 6 bases and J drops 2 bases, and the junction holds 6 bases not matched to any gene. The sample comes from a study of cytomegalovirus exposure and HLA in healthy donors (TCRdb year 2017). As for the study more broadly: In an earlier analysis of some 550 of the donors, approximately 260 Gb of sequence data and 100 million or so unique TCR beta sequences from some 170 million T cells were reported. Five DR-DQ haplotypes were treated as single units for association and clustering because of strong linkage in the cohort. Among almost 400 genotyped donors of the cohort, an average of approximately 240,000 unique TCR beta nucleotide sequences were sequenced per donor, approximately 20% of them non-productive. In a later analysis, previously published TCR beta repertoires from several hundred donors were re-analyzed and high-resolution HLA genotyping was added so that TCR occurrence patterns could be studied. The later analysis used no new phenotypic data to find candidate immune exposures, relying instead on TCR beta sequences and their occurrence across donors. The study was designed to test whether signatures of past pathogen exposure could be identified by cataloging public T cell receptors. Alongside the repertoire data, information on donor age, sex, ethnicity and CMV serostatus was compiled. The study combined high-throughput TCR immunosequencing, statistical association of individual TCRs with disease status, and machine learning to predict cytomegalovirus infection status. Class I and class II HLA loci were covered by the typing at four-digit resolution. Among the approximately 430 genotyped donors, around 81% belonged to the genetic ancestry cluster associated with self-reported Caucasian donors. The T cell repertoires of about 700 subjects were profiled by immunosequencing and related to cytomegalovirus serostatus. In a later genetic analysis, genome-wide SNP genotypes for about 65% of the roughly 670 donors were used, and that subset was treated as a discovery cohort. An earlier analysis of several hundred of the donors applied high-throughput TCR beta sequencing to assess whether each TCR beta V gene segment acted as functional or pseudogenic. An early release covering about 600 HLA-typed donors comprised approximately 290 gigabases of sequencing data and tens of millions of unique TCR sequences. Every discovery cohort repertoire had been produced on one sequencing platform. In addition to the first cohort of hundreds of subjects, a separate validation cohort of 100 to 150 different subjects was used. Typing coverage varied by locus: about 620-630 donors for A, B, C, DRB1 and DQB1; under 550 for DQA1; about 570 for DPA1; roughly 450 for DPB1. General study outcomes and caveats: A further reported finding was that TCR beta sequences accurately predicted the HLA-A and HLA-B alleles for most subjects in the first cohort. Because some donors lacked HLA typing at each locus, the association tests relied only on the typed subset. According to a later analysis, most CMV-associated TCR beta chains appeared to be HLA-restricted, and the HLA associations seemed to be driven largely by CMV exposure. It was suggested by the authors that the approach could potentially be generalized to other disease states and immunological phenotypes. In an earlier analysis of approximately 590 of the donors, most TCR beta V segments appeared in productive rearrangements about 87% or about 30% of the time, broadly matching IMGT annotations. Compared with equally common non-associated chains, HLA-associated TCR beta chains in a later analysis were more clonally expanded and had lower generation probabilities. Three of the identified cytomegalovirus-associated TCR beta chains were confirmed in vitro to be specific for cytomegalovirus antigens. Strong co-occurrence of HLA alleles, especially DR and DQ, made assigning TCR associations to individual alleles difficult. A cluster of highly shared sequence variants was judged likely to represent a technical artifact of the sequencing pipeline. In the study, about 150 TCR beta chains were listed as associated with cytomegalovirus. Presence/absence analyses assumed roughly uniform sequencing depth across donors, an assumption that may not hold. The earlier analysis of a few hundred of the donors excluded roughly 16 rarely observed V segments, including chromosome 9 orphons, because counts were too low. Specific HLA alleles were associated with 15,000 to 20,000 TCR beta sequences at a false discovery rate of 0.05 in a later analysis. Some IMGT-functional V segments, including TRBV6-2 and TRBV6-3, could not be told apart with the 87-base-pair reads, so those segments were excluded. In a later genetic analysis, a missense DCLRE1C variant was associated with V-gene and J-gene trimming of TCR beta chains, and the association was replicated in an independent cohort. According to a later analysis, parvovirus B19, influenza, CMV and Epstein-Barr virus appeared linked to several top co-occurrence clusters. CMV serostatus was the only immune exposure information available for the cohort. A later analysis found that TCR association rates varied across HLA loci, with DRB1 alleles showing the most associated TCRs and HLA-C alleles the fewest. Most TCR sequences were seen in very few donors, while some public TCRs were found in many individuals. In both the original and validation cohorts, the classifier was reported to diagnose cytomegalovirus status with high specificity and sensitivity. Correlated functional status among segregating V segments might be attributable to linkage disequilibrium, but an unknown experimental factor could not be ruled out. According to a later genetic analysis, donors in an Asian-associated ancestry cluster had fewer N-insertions in productive TCRs than the approximately 700-donor mean. This cohort had only TCR beta chains sequenced, and the lack of alpha or paired-chain data limited which features could be detected.

The sample consisted of PBMCs. The chain uses TRBV19 and TRBJ2-7; 11 bases in the junction line up with TRBD2. The clonotype comes from a woman aged 50 to 65 in good health and CMV-seropositive. The base sequence is TGTGCCAGTAGGCCGACTAGCGGGGCGCCCTACGAGCAGTACTTC. It is translated as CASRPTSGAPYEQYF.